This T cell receptor beta chain appears in the sequencing data of a study of technical replicates of blood from a few donors. The data were produced by immunoSEQ multiplex PCR, yet TCRdb's version contains in-frame clones alone and is incomplete. The sample carries about 80,000 clones, 65% to 90% recorded once. The CDR3 runs to 13 residues. The germline gives CDR1 SGHNT, CDR2 YYREEE (reference sequence). With V trimmed by 3 bases and J by 4 bases, 3 bases remained unmatched. The J gene is TRBJ1-2, the V gene TRBV5-4, with 7 bases matching TRBD1. Sequencing used PBMCs. This receptor was identified in a human donor in good health. Some clones in this sample may be carry-over from other donors' samples. CDR3 nucleotides: TGTGCCAGCAGCTCCCCAGGGGGCTATGGCTACACCTTC. This encodes CASSSPGGYGYTF.